Listed here are 18 T cell receptor beta chains from one sample, sequenced in a study of CXCR3-negative and CXCR3-positive naive CD8 T cells. The TRB cDNA libraries were prepared by 5' RACE with UMI labels. TCRdb reprocessed the 5' RACE reads, with one entry per CDR3 protein and no DNA. The table counts 70,000 to 100,000 distinct CDR3 sequences; 0.85% to 1.4% lies in the top ten. Sample: naive CXCR3- CD8+ T cells from blood. Subset: CD45RO-CCR7+CD27+CD95- naive CD8+ T cells lacking CXCR3 (TNR3-). Source of these receptors: a human donor in good health. Some clones in this sample may be carry-over from other donors' samples.

The rearrangement uses TRBV20-1 and TRBJ1-5; there is no DNA to check the TCRdb D call of TRBD1. The germline V gene encodes CDR1 DFQATT and CDR2 SNEGSKA (reference sequence). The CDR3 is made up of 14 amino acids. This chain's CDR3 is CSARDRGERQPQHF.

The chain has TRBV5-6 and TRBJ2-5; TCRdb returns TRBD2, unconfirmable since there is no DNA. Germline lookup yields CDR1 SGHDT and CDR2 YYEEEE. This CDR3 is built from 15 residues. CDR3 amino acids: CASSLVGLAGETQYF.

This chain uses TRBV20-1 with TRBJ1-1. The CDR3 is 11 amino acids. Germline assignment: CDR1 DFQATT and CDR2 SNEGSKA (reference sequence). CDR3 in amino acids: CSALLDYEAFF.

The chain uses TRBV6-4 and TRBJ1-1; the TCRdb D gene call, TRBD1, has no DNA to confirm it. Germline V CDR1 and CDR2: MRHNA, SNTAGT. The CDR3 contains 13 residues. The CDR3: CASKDGGDTEAFF.

The genes are TRBV27 and TRBJ1-4; TCRdb gives TRBD1 as the D gene, but with no DNA this cannot be confirmed. CDR1 and CDR2 from the germline V gene are MNHEY and SMNVEV (reference sequence). This CDR3 spans 12 amino acids. The CDR3 sequence: CASSSGNEKLFF.

The chain links TRBV5-1 to TRBJ1-1; TCRdb names TRBD1, which stays unverified in the absence of DNA. From germline, CDR1 is SGHRS and CDR2 YFSETQ. The CDR3 length is 13 residues. Here the CDR3 reads CASSLDRGSEAFF.

J is TRBJ1-3 and V is TRBV7-8. CDR3 length: 14 amino acids. The germline gives CDR1 SGHVS, CDR2 FQNEAQ. The CDR3 sequence is CASSFSLRGNTIYF.

The chain couples TRBV29-1 to TRBJ2-2. CDR1 and CDR2 from the germline V gene are SQVTM and ANQGSEA. This CDR3 is built from 13 residues. The CDR3 here is CSVYLWDTGELFF.

This chain links TRBV20-1 with TRBJ2-1. The germline CDR1 and CDR2 sequences are DFQATT and SNEGSKA (reference sequence). The CDR3 extends over 13 amino acids. CDR3 residues: CSARDLTTNEQFF.

CDR3 region: CASSLVDSYEAFF. The chain uses TRBV5-4 and TRBJ1-1; there is no DNA to check the TCRdb D call of TRBD1. CDR3 size: 13 residues. Germline-derived CDR1 and CDR2 are SGHNT and YYREEE (reference sequence).

V gene TRBV29-1 combines with J gene TRBJ2-7; TCRdb indicates TRBD1, and absent DNA this call remains unverified. The CDR3 loop spans 14 amino acids. The germline gives CDR1 SQVTM, CDR2 ANQGSEA. The CDR3 loop is CSVESGTGNGEQYF.

V usage is TRBV5-1 and J usage is TRBJ2-1; TCRdb calls TRBD1, which cannot be checked without DNA. The CDR3 is 16 amino acids. CDR1 is SGHRS, CDR2 YFSETQ, per germline. The CDR3 loop reads CASRELQGASYNEQFF.

The chain uses TRBV7-2 and TRBJ2-7; TCRdb lists TRBD1, though no DNA is available to test this call. CDR1 and CDR2 (germline): SGHTA, FQGNSA. This CDR3 spans 16 amino acids. This CDR3 is CASSRPGVTQPYEQYF.

This chain connects TRBV20-1 to TRBJ1-1. This CDR3 is built from 13 residues. The germline CDR1 and CDR2 sequences are DFQATT and SNEGSKA (reference sequence). The CDR3 region is CSATISENTEASF.

The V and J genes are TRBV12-3 or TRBV12-4 and TRBJ1-1; without DNA, the TCRdb call of TRBD1 cannot be checked. The CDR3 is 13 residues long. CDR3 sequence reads: CASSQGSHTEAFF.

V is TRBV11-3 and J is TRBJ2-1; TCRdb names TRBD2, which stays unverified in the absence of DNA. CDR1 and CDR2 (germline): SGHNT, YENEEA. The CDR3 length is 17 residues. The CDR3 here is CASSLPPGLAGLNEQFF. Full variable domain (missing parts from reference TRBV11-3 and TRBJ2-1): EAGVVQSPRYKIIEKKQPVAFWCNPISGHNTLYWYLQNLGQGPELLIRYENEEAVDDSQLPKDRFSAERLKGVDSTLKIQPAELGDSAVYLCASSLPPGLAGLNEQFFGPGTRLTVL.

The chain combines TRBV19 with TRBJ2-1; the D call from TCRdb, TRBD2, cannot be confirmed without DNA. The CDR3 is 16 residues long. From germline, CDR1 is LNHDA and CDR2 SQIVND (reference sequence). CDR3 region: CASSIGSGGAYNEQFF.

The chain is built from TRBV20-1 and TRBJ2-1; the D gene TCRdb calls, TRBD2, cannot be checked with no DNA. The CDR3 covers 17 residues. Germline values: CDR1 DFQATT, CDR2 SNEGSKA (reference sequence). CDR3 region: CSAPGLAGASAWDEQFF.